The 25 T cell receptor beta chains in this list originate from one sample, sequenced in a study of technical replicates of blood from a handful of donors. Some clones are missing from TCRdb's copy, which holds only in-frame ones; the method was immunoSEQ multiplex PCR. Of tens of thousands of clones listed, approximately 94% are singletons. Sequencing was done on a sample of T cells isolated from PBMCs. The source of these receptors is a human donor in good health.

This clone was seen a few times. CDR3 region: CASSYSARGQPQHF. CDR3 in DNA: TGTGCCAGCAGTTACTCCGCAAGGGGACAGCCCCAGCATTTT. The chain couples TRBV6-5 to TRBJ1-5; possibly TRBD1 for D (5 bases). Germline loops: CDR1 MNHEY, CDR2 SVGAGI. V lost 0 bases to trimming and J lost 7 bases, with 10 bases between them. The CDR3 length is 14 residues.

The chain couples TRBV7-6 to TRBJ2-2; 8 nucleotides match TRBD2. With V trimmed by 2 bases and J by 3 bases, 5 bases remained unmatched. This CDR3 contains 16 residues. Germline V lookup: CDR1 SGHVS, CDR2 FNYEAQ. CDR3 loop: CASSLLTSVDTGELFF. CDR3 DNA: TGTGCCAGCAGCTTACTGACTAGCGTCGACACCGGGGAGCTGTTTTTT.

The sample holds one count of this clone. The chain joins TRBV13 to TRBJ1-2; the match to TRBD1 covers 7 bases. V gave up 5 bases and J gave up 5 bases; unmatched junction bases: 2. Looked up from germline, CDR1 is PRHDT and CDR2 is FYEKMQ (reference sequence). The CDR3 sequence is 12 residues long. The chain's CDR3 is CASSTQGYGYTF. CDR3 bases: TGTGCCAGCAGCACACAGGGGTATGGCTACACCTTC.

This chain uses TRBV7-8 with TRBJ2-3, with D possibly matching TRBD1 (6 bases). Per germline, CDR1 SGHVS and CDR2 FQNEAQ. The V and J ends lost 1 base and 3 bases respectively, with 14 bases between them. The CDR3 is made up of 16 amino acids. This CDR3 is CASSLGTGWGTDTQYF. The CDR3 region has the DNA TGTGCCAGCAGCTTAGGTACAGGGTGGGGTACAGATACGCAGTATTTT.

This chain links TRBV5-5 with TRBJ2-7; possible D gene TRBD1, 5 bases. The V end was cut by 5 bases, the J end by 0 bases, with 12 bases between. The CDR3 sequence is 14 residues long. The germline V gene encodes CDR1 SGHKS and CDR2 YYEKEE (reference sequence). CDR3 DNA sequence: TGTGCCAGCAGGTATGGAGACAGCTCCTACGAGCAGTACTTC. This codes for CASRYGDSSYEQYF.

The CDR3 sequence: CASSLSSLSGRASFDNEQFF. Written as DNA, the CDR3 is TGCGCCAGCAGCCTCTCAAGCCTTAGCGGGAGGGCCTCGTTCGACAATGAGCAGTTCTTC. The V gene is TRBV5-1, the J gene TRBJ2-1; 11 positions agree with TRBD2. The CDR3 is made up of 20 amino acids. The V segment lost 4 bases and the J segment 5 bases; nucleotides outside the gene matches: 20. CDR1 SGHRS and CDR2 YFSETQ come from the germline V gene.

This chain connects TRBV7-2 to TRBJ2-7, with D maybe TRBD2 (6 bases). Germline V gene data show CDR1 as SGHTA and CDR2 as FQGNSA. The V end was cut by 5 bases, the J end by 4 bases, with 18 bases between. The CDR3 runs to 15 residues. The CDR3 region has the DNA TGTGCCAGCAGCATAAACACCGGGACTCCGTACGAGCAGTACTTC. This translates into CASSINTGTPYEQYF.

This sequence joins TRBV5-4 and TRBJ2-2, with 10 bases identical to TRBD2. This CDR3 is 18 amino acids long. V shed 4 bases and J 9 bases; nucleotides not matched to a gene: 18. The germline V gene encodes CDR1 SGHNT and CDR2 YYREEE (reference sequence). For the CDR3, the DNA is TGTGCCAGCAGCGATGTTGTGGGGACTAGCGCCTCGCCGCGGGAGCTGTTTTTT. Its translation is CASSDVVGTSASPRELFF.

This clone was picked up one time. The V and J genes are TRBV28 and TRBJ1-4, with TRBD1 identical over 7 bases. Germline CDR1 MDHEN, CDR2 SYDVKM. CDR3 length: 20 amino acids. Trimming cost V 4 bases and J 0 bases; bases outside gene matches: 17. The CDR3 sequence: CASSSFGQAERVATNEKLFF. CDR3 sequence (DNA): TGTGCCAGCAGTTCATTCGGACAGGCCGAACGGGTCGCAACTAATGAAAAACTGTTTTTT.

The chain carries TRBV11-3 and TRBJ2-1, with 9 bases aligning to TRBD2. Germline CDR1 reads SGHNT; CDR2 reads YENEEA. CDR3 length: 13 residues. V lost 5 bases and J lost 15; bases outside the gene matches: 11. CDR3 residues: CASSRGREGSPFF. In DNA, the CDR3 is TGTGCCAGCAGCCGGGGGCGGGAGGGTTCGCCGTTCTTC.

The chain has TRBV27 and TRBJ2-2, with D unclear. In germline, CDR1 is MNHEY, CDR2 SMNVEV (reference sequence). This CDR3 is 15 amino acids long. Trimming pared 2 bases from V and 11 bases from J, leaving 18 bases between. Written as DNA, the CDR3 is TGTGCCAGCAGTTTAGGGCCCTCTACACCGGCAGAGCTGTTTTTT. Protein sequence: CASSLGPSTPAELFF.

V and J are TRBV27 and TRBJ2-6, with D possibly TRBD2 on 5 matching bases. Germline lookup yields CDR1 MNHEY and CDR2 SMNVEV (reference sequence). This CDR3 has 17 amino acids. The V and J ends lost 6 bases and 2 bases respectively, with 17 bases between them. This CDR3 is CASRPGYAWTGANVLTF. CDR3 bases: TGTGCCAGCAGACCGGGGTACGCTTGGACTGGGGCCAACGTCCTGACTTTC.

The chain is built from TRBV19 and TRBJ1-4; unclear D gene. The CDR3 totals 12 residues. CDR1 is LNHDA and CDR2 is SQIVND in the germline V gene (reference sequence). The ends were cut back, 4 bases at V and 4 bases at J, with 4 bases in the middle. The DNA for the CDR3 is TGTGCCAGTAGTAGCAGTAATGAAAAACTGTTTTTT. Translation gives CASSSSNEKLFF.

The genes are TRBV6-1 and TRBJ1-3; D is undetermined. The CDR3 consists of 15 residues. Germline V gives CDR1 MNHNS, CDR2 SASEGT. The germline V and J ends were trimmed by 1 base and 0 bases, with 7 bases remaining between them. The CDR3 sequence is CASSEVVHSGNTIYF. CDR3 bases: TGTGCCAGCAGTGAAGTTGTCCACTCTGGAAACACCATATATTTT.

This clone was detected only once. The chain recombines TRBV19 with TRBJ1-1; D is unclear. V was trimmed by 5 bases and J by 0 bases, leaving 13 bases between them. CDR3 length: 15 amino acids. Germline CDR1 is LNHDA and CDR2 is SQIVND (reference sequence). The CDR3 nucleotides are TGTGCCAGTAGTCCGCAGTTTGCCATGAACACTGAAGCTTTCTTT. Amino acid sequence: CASSPQFAMNTEAFF.

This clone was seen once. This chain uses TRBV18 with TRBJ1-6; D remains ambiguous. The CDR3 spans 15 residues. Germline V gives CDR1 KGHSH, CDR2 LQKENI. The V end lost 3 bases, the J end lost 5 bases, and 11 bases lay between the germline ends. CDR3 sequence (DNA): TGTGCCAGCTCACCGGCGGGCAGGCATAATTCACCCCTCCACTTT. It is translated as CASSPAGRHNSPLHF. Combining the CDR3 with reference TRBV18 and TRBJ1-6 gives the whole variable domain NAGVMQNPRHLVRRRGQEARLRCSPMKGHSHVYWYRQLPEEGLKFMVYLQKENIIDESGMPKERFSAEFPKEGPSILRIQQVVRGDSAAYFCASSPAGRHNSPLHFGNGTRLTVT.

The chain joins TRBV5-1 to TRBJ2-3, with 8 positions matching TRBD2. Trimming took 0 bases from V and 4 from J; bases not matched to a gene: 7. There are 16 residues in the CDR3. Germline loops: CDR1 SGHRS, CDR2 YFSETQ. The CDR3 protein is CASSLGAGGRADTQYF. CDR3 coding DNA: TGCGCCAGCAGCTTGGGTGCGGGAGGACGAGCAGATACGCAGTATTTT.

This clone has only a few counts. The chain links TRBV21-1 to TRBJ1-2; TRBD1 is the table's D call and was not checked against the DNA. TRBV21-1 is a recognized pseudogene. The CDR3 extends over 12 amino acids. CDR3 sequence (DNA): TGTGCCAGCAGCACGGCAGGGGGAGGCTACACCTTC. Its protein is CASSTAGGGYTF.

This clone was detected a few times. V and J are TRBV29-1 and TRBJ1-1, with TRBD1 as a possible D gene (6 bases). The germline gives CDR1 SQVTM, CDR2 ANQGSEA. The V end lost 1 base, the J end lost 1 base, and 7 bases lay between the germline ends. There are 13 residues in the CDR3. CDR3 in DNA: TGCAGCGTTGAAGCACAGGGGAACACTGAAGCTTTCTTT. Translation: CSVEAQGNTEAFF.

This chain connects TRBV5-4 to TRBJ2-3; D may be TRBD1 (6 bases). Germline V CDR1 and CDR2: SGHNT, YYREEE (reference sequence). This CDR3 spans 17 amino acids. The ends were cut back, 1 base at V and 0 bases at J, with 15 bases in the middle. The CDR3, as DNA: TGTGCCAGCAGCTTGCCCGACAGGATTCCTAGCACAGATACGCAGTATTTT. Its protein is CASSLPDRIPSTDTQYF. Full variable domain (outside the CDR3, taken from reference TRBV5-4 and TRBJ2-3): ETGVTQSPTHLIKTRGQQVTLRCSSQSGHNTVSWYQQALGQGPQFIFQYYREEENGRGNFPPRFSGLQFPNYSSELNVNALELDDSALYLCASSLPDRIPSTDTQYFGPGTRLTVL.

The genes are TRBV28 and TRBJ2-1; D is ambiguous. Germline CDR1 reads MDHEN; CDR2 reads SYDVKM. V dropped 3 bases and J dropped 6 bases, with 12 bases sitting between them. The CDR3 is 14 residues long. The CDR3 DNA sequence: TGTGCCAGCAGTTTGGCAACGATCTCCAATGAGCAGTTCTTC. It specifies CASSLATISNEQFF.

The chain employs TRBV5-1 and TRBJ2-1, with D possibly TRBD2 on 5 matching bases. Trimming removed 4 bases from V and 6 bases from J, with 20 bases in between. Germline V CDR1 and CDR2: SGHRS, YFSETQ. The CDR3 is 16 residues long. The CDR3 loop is CASSSRGVSDTNEQFF. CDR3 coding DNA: TGCGCCAGCAGCAGTCGGGGAGTTTCAGATACCAATGAGCAGTTCTTC.

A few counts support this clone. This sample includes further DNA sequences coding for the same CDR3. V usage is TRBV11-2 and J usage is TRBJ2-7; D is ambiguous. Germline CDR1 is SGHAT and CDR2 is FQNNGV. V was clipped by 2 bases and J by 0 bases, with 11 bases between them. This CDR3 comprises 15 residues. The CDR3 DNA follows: TGTGCCAGCAGCTTATACCCCTTGAGCTCCTACGAGCAGTACTTC. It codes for CASSLYPLSSYEQYF.

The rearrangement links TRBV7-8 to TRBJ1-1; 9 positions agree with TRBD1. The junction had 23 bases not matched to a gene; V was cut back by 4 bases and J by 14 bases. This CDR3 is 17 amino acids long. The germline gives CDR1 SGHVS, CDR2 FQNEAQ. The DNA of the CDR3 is TGTGCCAGCAGCTCCAAACAGGGGGCAGGGGGCAGAAATCACCCCTTCTTT. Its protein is CASSSKQGAGGRNHPFF.

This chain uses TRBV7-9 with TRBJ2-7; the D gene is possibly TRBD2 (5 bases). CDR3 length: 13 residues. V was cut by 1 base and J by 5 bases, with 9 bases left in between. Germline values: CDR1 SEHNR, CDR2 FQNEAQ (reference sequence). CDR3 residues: CASSLGLADEQYF. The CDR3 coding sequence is TGTGCCAGCAGCTTAGGGCTAGCCGACGAGCAGTACTTC.